One and the same sample provided the 10 T cell receptor beta chains below, sequenced in a study of molecular identifiers for immune sequencing clone quantification. Each CDR3 protein gets one entry after TCRdb re-called the PCR reads with MiXCR. The data show more than 450,000 distinct CDR3 sequences, 20% to 25% seen once. Sequenced sample: naive CD8+ T cells from blood, with Jurkat cell RNA spiked in. As to subset: FACS-sorted CD8+CD4-CCR7+CD45RA+ naive T cells. All receptors come from a human donor in good health. Some libraries in this study had Jurkat cell RNA spiked in.

This clonotype was seen more than once but under ten times. V is TRBV30 and J is TRBJ1-1, with D uncertain. This CDR3 is 13 amino acids long. The V and J ends lost 1 base and 1 base respectively, with 7 bases between them. Germline V gene data show CDR1 as GTSNPN and CDR2 as SVGIG (reference sequence). DNA of the CDR3: TGTGCCTGGAGTGCCGCAGAGAACACTGAAGCTTTCTTT. Translating it yields CAWSAAENTEAFF. Full variable domain (rest looked up from reference TRBV30 and TRBJ1-1): SQTIHQWPATLVQPVGSPLSLECTVEGTSNPNLYWYRQAAGRGLQLLFYSVGIGQISSEVPQNLSASRPQDRQFILSSKKLLLSDSGFYLCAWSAAENTEAFFGQGTRLTVV.

This clonotype has a handful of counts. The chain uses TRBV30 and TRBJ1-6, with 8 bases that match TRBD1. The CDR3 spans 15 residues. Germline loops: CDR1 GTSNPN, CDR2 SVGIG (reference sequence). V lost 0 bases to trimming and J lost 10 bases; unmatched junction nucleotides: 8. This CDR3 reads CAWSVVGQGGSPLHF. The CDR3 nucleotides read TGTGCCTGGAGTGTTGTTGGACAGGGTGGCTCACCCCTCCACTTT.

The chain recombines TRBV18 with TRBJ2-3; D is unresolved. The CDR3 is 16 amino acids. The ends were cut back, 0 bases at V and 2 bases at J, with 12 bases in the middle. Germline V lookup: CDR1 KGHSH, CDR2 LQKENI. Here the CDR3 reads CASSPPGASFTDTQYF. CDR3 nucleotides: TGTGCCAGCTCACCACCCGGAGCTTCCTTCACAGATACGCAGTATTTT.

This clonotype was detected once. With a much larger clone just one base away, this may be a read error. The V call is TRBV7-9, the J call TRBJ2-6, with D hard to call. The CDR3 length is 12 residues. CDR1 SEHNR and CDR2 FQNEAQ come from the germline V gene (reference sequence). In DNA, the CDR3 is TGTGCCAACAGCTCCGAGGATAGCCCGACCCCTTTC. It codes for CANSSEDSPTPF.

This chain joins TRBV28 and TRBJ2-5; 8 bases are shared with TRBD2. Germline V lookup: CDR1 MDHEN, CDR2 SYDVKM. The CDR3 runs 17 residues. Trimming cost V 4 bases and J 5 bases; bases outside gene matches: 15. CDR3 bases: TGTGCCAGCAGTTCGCCATATCCCGGGAGGGCGTCGGAGACCCAGTACTTC. This encodes CASSSPYPGRASETQYF.

This clonotype was recorded at least ten times. This sequence joins TRBV11-2 and TRBJ2-7; no reliable D call. The V and J ends lost 5 bases and 4 bases respectively, with 15 bases between them. The CDR3 runs 14 residues. Germline CDR1 SGHAT, CDR2 FQNNGV. CDR3 protein: CASSPSRRIYEQYF. CDR3 in DNA: TGTGCCAGCAGCCCCAGTCGTAGAATTTACGAGCAGTACTTC.

Comment on this clonotype: This may arise from a read error, as a much more abundant clone is one base away. The chain recombines TRBV7-9 with TRBJ2-5; D possibly corresponds to TRBD2 (6 bases). CDR3 length: 12 amino acids. Germline CDR1 SEHNR, CDR2 FQNEAQ (reference sequence). CDR3 bases: TGTACCACGCGGGACTTGAGAGAGACCCAGTACTTC. Its protein is CTTRDLRETQYF.

The chain joins TRBV12-3 or TRBV12-4 to TRBJ1-3, with D uncertain. V was cut by 8 bases and J by 9 bases, with 8 bases left in between. The CDR3 is 10 amino acids. The CDR3 loop reads CASGEGTIYF. The DNA of the CDR3 is TGTGCCAGCGGTGAAGGCACCATATATTTT.

This clonotype was detected a few times. The chain recombines TRBV2 with TRBJ2-5; 10 positions match TRBD2. The trim removed 6 bases at V and 4 bases at J, leaving 14 bases unmatched. In germline, CDR1 is SNHLY, CDR2 FYNNEI. The CDR3 length is 17 residues. The CDR3 nucleotides are TGTGCCAGCAGACTCGAACTAAGCGGGGGGGCCGGAGAGACCCAGTACTTC. Translation gives CASRLELSGGAGETQYF.

This clonotype was seen ten or more times. The CDR3 nucleotides are TGTGCCTGGAGGCACAAGGGGGCAACCACAGATACGCAGTATTTT. It translates to CAWRHKGATTDTQYF. This chain uses TRBV30 with TRBJ2-3; 7 bases are a match to TRBD1. V shed 3 bases and J 2 bases; nucleotides not matched to a gene: 8. The length of the CDR3 is 15 residues. CDR1 GTSNPN and CDR2 SVGIG come from the germline V gene (reference sequence).